This record looks at one T cell receptor (beta chain) sequence and its context. The donor cohort consisted entirely of Caucasian adults residing in Nashville, Tennessee. Several immunoSEQ plates received, in even portions, the genomic DNA of each subset. The repertoire was sequenced with immunoSEQ multiplex PCR; TCRdb's copy has only in-frame clones and lacks some. Of 2 million to 3 million clones listed, around 94% were seen once; the top ten hold roughly 0.13%. The sample belongs to a study of shared clonotypes between healthy human individuals. Study-level information: The cohort had two women and a few men, ages 18 to 49.

This CDR3 has 15 amino acids. Germline-derived CDR1 and CDR2 are MNHNS and SASEGT. The trim removed 6 bases at V and 1 base at J, leaving 5 bases unmatched. This sequence was found in a man aged 18 to 29 in good health. The sequenced material came from naive CD4+ T cells sorted from blood. Subset in this sample: CD45RA+ positively selected. The chain links TRBV6-1 to TRBJ1-5, with 8 bases aligning to TRBD1. The CDR3 DNA reads TGTGCCAGCAGCCACAACAGGGGGAGCAATCAGCCCCAGCATTTT. Translating it yields CASSHNRGSNQPQHF.